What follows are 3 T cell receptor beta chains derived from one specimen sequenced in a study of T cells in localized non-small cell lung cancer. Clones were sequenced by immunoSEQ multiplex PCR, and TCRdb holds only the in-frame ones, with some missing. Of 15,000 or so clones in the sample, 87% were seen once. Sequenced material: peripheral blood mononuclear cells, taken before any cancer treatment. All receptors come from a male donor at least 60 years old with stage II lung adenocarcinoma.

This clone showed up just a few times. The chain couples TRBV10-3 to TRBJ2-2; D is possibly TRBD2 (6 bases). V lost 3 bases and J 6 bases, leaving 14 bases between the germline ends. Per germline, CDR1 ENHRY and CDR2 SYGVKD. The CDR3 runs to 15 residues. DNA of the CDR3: TGTGCCATCAGTGATCTGGGGGGTAAGGCCGGGGAGCTGTTTTTT. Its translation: CAISDLGGKAGELFF.

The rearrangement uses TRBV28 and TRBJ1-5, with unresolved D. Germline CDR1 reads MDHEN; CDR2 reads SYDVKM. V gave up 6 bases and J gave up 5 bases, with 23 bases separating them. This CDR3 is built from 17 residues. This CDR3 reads CASSSTIFGVADQPQHF. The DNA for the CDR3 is TGTGCCAGCAGCTCCACTATCTTCGGGGTAGCGGATCAGCCCCAGCATTTT.

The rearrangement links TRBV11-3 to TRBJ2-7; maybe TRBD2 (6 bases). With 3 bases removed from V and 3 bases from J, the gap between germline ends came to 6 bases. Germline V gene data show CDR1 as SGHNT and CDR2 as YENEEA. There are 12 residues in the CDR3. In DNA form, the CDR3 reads TGTGCCAGCAGCTTTAGCGGCTACGAGCAGTACTTC. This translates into CASSFSGYEQYF.